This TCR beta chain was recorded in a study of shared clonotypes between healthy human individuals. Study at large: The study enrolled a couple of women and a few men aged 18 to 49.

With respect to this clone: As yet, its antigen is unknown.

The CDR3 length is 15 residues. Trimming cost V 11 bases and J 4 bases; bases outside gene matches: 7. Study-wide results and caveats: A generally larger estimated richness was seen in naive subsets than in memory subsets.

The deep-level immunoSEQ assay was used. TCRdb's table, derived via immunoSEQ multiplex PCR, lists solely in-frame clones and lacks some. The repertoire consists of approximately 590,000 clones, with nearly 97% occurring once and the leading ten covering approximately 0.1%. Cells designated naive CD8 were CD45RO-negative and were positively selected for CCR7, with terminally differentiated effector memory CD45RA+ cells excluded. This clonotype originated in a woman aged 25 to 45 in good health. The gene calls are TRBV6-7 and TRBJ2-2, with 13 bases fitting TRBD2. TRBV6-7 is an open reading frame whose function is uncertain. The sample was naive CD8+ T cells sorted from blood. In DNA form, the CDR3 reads TGTGCCCACTGGGGACTAGCGGGACTCACCGGGGAGCTGTTTTTT. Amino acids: CAHWGLAGLTGELFF.